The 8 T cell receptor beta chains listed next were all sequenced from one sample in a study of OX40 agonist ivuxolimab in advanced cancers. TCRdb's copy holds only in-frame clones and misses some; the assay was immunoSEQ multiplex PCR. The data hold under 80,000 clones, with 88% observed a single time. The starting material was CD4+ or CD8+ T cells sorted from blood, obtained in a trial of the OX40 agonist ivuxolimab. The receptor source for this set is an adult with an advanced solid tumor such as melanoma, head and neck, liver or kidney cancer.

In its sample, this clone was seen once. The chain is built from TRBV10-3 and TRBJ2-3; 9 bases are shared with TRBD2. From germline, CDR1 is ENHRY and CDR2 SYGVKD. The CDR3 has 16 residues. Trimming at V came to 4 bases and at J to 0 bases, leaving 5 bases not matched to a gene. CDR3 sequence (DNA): TGTGCCATCAGTGCAGCTAGCGGGGCTAGCACAGATACGCAGTATTTT. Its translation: CAISAASGASTDTQYF.

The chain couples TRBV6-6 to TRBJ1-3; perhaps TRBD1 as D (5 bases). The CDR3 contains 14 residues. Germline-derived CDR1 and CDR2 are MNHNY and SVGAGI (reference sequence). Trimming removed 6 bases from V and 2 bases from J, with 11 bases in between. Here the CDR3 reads CASRLQGPGNTIYF. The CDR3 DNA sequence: TGTGCCAGCAGACTTCAGGGACCTGGAAACACCATATATTTT.

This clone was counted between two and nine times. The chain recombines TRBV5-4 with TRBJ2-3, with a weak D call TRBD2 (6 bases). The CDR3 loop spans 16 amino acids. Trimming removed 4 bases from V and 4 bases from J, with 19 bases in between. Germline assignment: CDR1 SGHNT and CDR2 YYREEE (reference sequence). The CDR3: CASSGDRGLGADTQYF. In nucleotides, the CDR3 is TGTGCCAGCAGCGGTGATCGGGGGTTGGGCGCAGATACGCAGTATTTT. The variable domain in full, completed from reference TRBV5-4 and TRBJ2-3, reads ETGVTQSPTHLIKTRGQQVTLRCSSQSGHNTVSWYQQALGQGPQFIFQYYREEENGRGNFPPRFSGLQFPNYSSELNVNALELDDSALYLCASSGDRGLGADTQYFGPGTRLTVL.

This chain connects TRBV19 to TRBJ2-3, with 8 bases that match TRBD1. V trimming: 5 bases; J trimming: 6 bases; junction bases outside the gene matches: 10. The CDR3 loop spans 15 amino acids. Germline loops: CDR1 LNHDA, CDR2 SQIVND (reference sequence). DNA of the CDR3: TGTGCCAGTAGTCCGGGACAGGTCCGGGGTGATACGCAGTATTTT. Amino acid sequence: CASSPGQVRGDTQYF. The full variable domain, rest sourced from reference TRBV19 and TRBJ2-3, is DGGITQSPKYLFRKEGQNVTLSCEQNLNHDAMYWYRQDPGQGLRLIYYSQIVNDFQKGDIAEGYSVSREKKESFPLTVTSAQKNPTAFYLCASSPGQVRGDTQYFGPGTRLTVL.

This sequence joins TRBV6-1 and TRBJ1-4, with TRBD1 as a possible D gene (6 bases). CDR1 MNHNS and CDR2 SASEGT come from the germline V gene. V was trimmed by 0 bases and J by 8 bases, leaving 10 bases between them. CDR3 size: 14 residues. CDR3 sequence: CASSEATQGEKLFF. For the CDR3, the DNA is TGTGCCAGCAGTGAAGCTACACAGGGAGAAAAACTGTTTTTT.

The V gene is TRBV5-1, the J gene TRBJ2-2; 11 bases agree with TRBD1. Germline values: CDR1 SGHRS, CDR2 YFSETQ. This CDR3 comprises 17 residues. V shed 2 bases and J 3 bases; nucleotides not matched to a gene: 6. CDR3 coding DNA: TGCGCCAGCAGCTTTGGCTGGGGACAGGGGGACACCGGGGAGCTGTTTTTT. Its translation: CASSFGWGQGDTGELFF.

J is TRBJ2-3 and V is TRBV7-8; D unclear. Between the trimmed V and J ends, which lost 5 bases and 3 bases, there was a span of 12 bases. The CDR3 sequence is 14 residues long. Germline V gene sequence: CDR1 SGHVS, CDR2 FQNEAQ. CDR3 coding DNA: TGTGCCAGCAGCATCAATCCCAGAACAGATACGCAGTATTTT. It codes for CASSINPRTDTQYF.

The CDR3 sequence is CASSFGRYEQYF. The DNA for the CDR3 is TGTGCCAGCAGTTTCGGGCGCTACGAGCAGTACTTC. This chain joins TRBV28 and TRBJ2-7, with D unresolved. The germline CDR1 and CDR2 sequences are MDHEN and SYDVKM. The CDR3 is made up of 12 amino acids. Trimming removed 3 bases at V and 3 bases at J, with 6 bases between.